This entry concerns a single T cell receptor beta chain. Its antigen is currently unknown. The protocol was immunoSEQ multiplex PCR, while the TCRdb copy is restricted to in-frame clones and leaves out a portion. The sample has 98,000 or so clones; roughly nine tenths are singletons. These data originate in a study of graft-versus-host responses after intestinal transplantation. J gave up 4 bases and V 0 bases, and 0 bases lay outside the gene matches. The CDR3 loop spans 14 amino acids. CDR1 is SGHRS, CDR2 YFSETQ, per germline. This receptor was obtained from a human donor who received an intestinal transplant. The material was unstimulated CD4+ T cells sorted from spleen or lymph node cells, obtained before intestinal transplant. The chain couples TRBV5-1 to TRBJ1-5, with 8 bases identical to TRBD1. This CDR3 reads CASSLGTGNQPQHF. In DNA form, the CDR3 reads TGCGCCAGCAGCTTGGGGACAGGGAATCAGCCCCAGCATTTT. Drawing the rest from reference TRBV5-1 and TRBJ1-5, the complete variable domain is KAGVTQTPRYLIKTRGQQVTLSCSPISGHRSVSWYQQTPGQGLQFLFEYFSETQRNKGNFPGRFSGRQFSNSRSEMNVSTLELGDSALYLCASSLGTGNQPQHFGDGTRLSIL.